The 25 T cell receptor beta chains given below trace back to one sample, sequenced in a study of blood T cell repertoires in COVID-19. Sequencing was performed with immunoSEQ multiplex PCR; in TCRdb, only in-frame clones are kept and a portion is missing. The repertoire consists of under 150,000 clones, with roughly 87% occurring once and the leading ten covering about 11%. What was sequenced was peripheral blood. The receptors derive from an elderly man with acute or convalescent COVID-19.

The chain is built from TRBV28 and TRBJ2-7; D is ambiguous. This CDR3 spans 14 amino acids. The V and J ends lost 3 bases and 3 bases respectively, with 12 bases between them. Germline V lookup: CDR1 MDHEN, CDR2 SYDVKM. Written as DNA, the CDR3 is TGTGCCAGCAGTTTTGACCCAGGCCGCTACGAGCAGTACTTC. The encoded protein is CASSFDPGRYEQYF.

The rearrangement uses TRBV21-1 and TRBJ1-2; whether TRBD1, the table's D call, matches the DNA was not checked. TRBV21-1 is marked as a pseudogene. The CDR3 contains 17 residues. The chain's CDR3 is CASSKPGQGGYNYGYTF. The CDR3 bases are TGTGCCAGCAGCAAACCGGGACAGGGGGGTTATAACTATGGCTACACCTTC.

The chain joins TRBV4-2 to TRBJ1-2; 7 positions agree with TRBD1. The CDR3 has 14 amino acids. Germline V CDR1 and CDR2: LGHNA, YNFKEQ. V trimming: 5 bases; J trimming: 4 bases; junction bases outside the gene matches: 7. The CDR3 here is CASSARQGSYGYTF. The CDR3 region has the DNA TGTGCCAGCAGCGCCCGACAGGGAAGCTATGGCTACACCTTC.

V is TRBV19 and J is TRBJ2-1, with TRBD2 matching over 8 bases. The V and J ends lost 6 bases and 1 base, in that order; junction bases with no gene match: 5. Germline CDR1 reads LNHDA; CDR2 reads SQIVND (reference sequence). The CDR3 covers 15 residues. The CDR3 is CASSPTSASYNEQFF. CDR3 coding DNA: TGTGCCAGTAGCCCGACTAGCGCATCCTACAATGAGCAGTTCTTC. Drawing the rest from reference TRBV19 and TRBJ2-1, the complete variable domain is DGGITQSPKYLFRKEGQNVTLSCEQNLNHDAMYWYRQDPGQGLRLIYYSQIVNDFQKGDIAEGYSVSREKKESFPLTVTSAQKNPTAFYLCASSPTSASYNEQFFGPGTRLTVL.

About this clone: A read error may produce the germline difference seen at one junction end. The rearrangement uses TRBV2 and TRBJ1-1; a possible D gene is TRBD1 (5 bases). There are 12 residues in the CDR3. The germline V gene encodes CDR1 SNHLY and CDR2 FYNNEI. The CDR3 here is CASSEAPGNNLF. The DNA for the CDR3 is TGTGCCAGCAGTGAGGCTCCAGGGAATAATCTCTTT.

This chain joins TRBV24-1 and TRBJ1-6; D is perhaps TRBD1 (5 bases). CDR3 size: 13 residues. Germline V gene data show CDR1 as KGHDR and CDR2 as SFDVKD. Trimming cost V 1 base and J 10 bases, with 7 bases left between them. CDR3 amino acids: CATSDFRGSPLHF. The DNA for the CDR3 is TGTGCCACCAGTGATTTTAGGGGCTCACCCCTCCACTTT.

The chain combines TRBV6-1 with TRBJ1-6; the D gene is possibly TRBD1 (5 bases). The V and J ends lost 3 bases and 6 bases respectively, with 6 bases between them. Germline values: CDR1 MNHNS, CDR2 SASEGT. The CDR3 runs to 13 residues. CDR3 nucleotide sequence: TGTGCCAGCAGTGATAGGGGTAATTCACCCCTCCACTTT. This sequence encodes CASSDRGNSPLHF.

Turning to this clone: An end of the junction differs from the germline gene, which may be a read error. V and J are TRBV7-7 and TRBJ2-1, with 7 bases lining up with TRBD2. The CDR3 covers 15 residues. CDR1 and CDR2 from the germline V gene are SSHAT and FNYEAQ (reference sequence). The CDR3 nucleotides are TGTGCTAGCAGCTTAGCGGGCAGCTCCTACAATGAGCAGTTCTTC. As protein: CASSLAGSSYNEQFF.

This chain connects TRBV10-3 to TRBJ1-2, with TRBD1 matching over 7 bases. V lost 6 bases, J lost 6 bases, and 7 bases stayed unmatched. This CDR3 is 13 amino acids long. Germline CDR1 is ENHRY and CDR2 is SYGVKD. The CDR3 here is CAISPDRVDGYTF. For the CDR3, the DNA is TGTGCCATCAGCCCTGACAGGGTGGATGGCTACACCTTC.

The genes are TRBV3-1 (or the pseudogene TRBV3-2) and TRBJ2-7, with D maybe TRBD2 (7 bases). The germline V gene encodes CDR1 LGHDT and CDR2 YNNKEL (reference sequence). Trimming took off 4 bases at V and 2 bases at J, with 15 bases between the two ends. CDR3 length: 15 residues. CDR3 DNA: TGTGCCAGCAGCCGCCGGGGGGCGCCGGCCTACGAGCAGTACTTC. It yields the protein CASSRRGAPAYEQYF.

V usage is TRBV16 and J usage is TRBJ1-1; D might be TRBD1 (5 bases). Deletions cut 0 bases from V and 1 base from J, with 9 bases between. This CDR3 region has 15 residues. The germline V gene encodes CDR1 KGHSY and CDR2 FQNENV. CDR3 DNA: TGTGCCAGCAGCCAATCCCCAGGGAAGAACACTGAAGCTTTCTTT. Protein product: CASSQSPGKNTEAFF.

The chain joins TRBV18 to TRBJ1-1; no clear D gene. This CDR3 has 15 amino acids. Germline values: CDR1 KGHSH, CDR2 LQKENI. Trimming stripped 0 bases from V and 2 bases from J, with 10 bases between. In DNA, the CDR3 is TGTGCCAGCTCACCACCGACACAGAGAAACACTGAAGCTTTCTTT. Encoded protein: CASSPPTQRNTEAFF.

This chain connects TRBV3-1 (or the pseudogene TRBV3-2) to TRBJ1-5, with TRBD1 as a possible D gene (6 bases). Looked up from germline, CDR1 is LGHDT and CDR2 is YNNKEL (reference sequence). V was trimmed by 1 base and J by 4 bases, leaving 14 bases between them. The CDR3 has 16 amino acids. The CDR3 loop reads CASSQGHAGVNQPQHF. For the CDR3, the DNA is TGTGCCAGCAGCCAAGGACATGCAGGGGTTAATCAGCCCCAGCATTTT.

J is TRBJ1-2 and V is TRBV9, with D possibly matching TRBD1 (6 bases). Germline assignment: CDR1 SGDLS and CDR2 YYNGEE. With 0 bases removed from V and 7 bases from J, the gap between germline ends came to 16 bases. The CDR3 is 15 residues long. The CDR3 bases are TGTGCCAGCAGCGTAGAGGGGGAGTTTAGGGGTGGCTACACCTTC. It encodes CASSVEGEFRGGYTF.

The chain employs TRBV6-5 and TRBJ2-5; 16 bases are a match to TRBD2. Trimming took 8 bases from V and 4 from J; bases not matched to a gene: 4. Germline values: CDR1 MNHEY, CDR2 SVGAGI. The CDR3 length is 15 residues. CDR3 bases: TGTGCCAGCGCCGGGACTAGCGGGGGGGCAGAGACCCAGTACTTC. Its translation: CASAGTSGGAETQYF.

The J gene is TRBJ1-6, the V gene TRBV4-3; D remains ambiguous. V was pared by 0 bases and J by 0 bases, with 12 bases between. The CDR3 has 18 residues. Germline CDR1 and CDR2: LGHNA and YSLEER. The CDR3: CASSQESPPSSYNSPLHF. The DNA of the CDR3 is TGCGCCAGCAGCCAAGAGAGTCCTCCGAGCTCCTATAATTCACCCCTCCACTTT.

V is TRBV28 and J is TRBJ1-1, with TRBD1 matching 7 bases. The CDR3 extends over 15 amino acids. Germline values: CDR1 MDHEN, CDR2 SYDVKM. V was clipped by 4 bases and J by 1 base; unmatched bases: 6. In nucleotides, the CDR3 is TGTGCCAGCAGTTCGCCGGGACAGACGAACACTGAAGCTTTCTTT. This translates into CASSSPGQTNTEAFF. Using reference TRBV28 and TRBJ1-1 for the parts outside the CDR3, the full variable domain is DVKVTQSSRYLVKRTGEKVFLECVQDMDHENMFWYRQDPGLGLRLIYFSYDVKMKEKGDIPEGYSVSREKKERFSLILESASTNQTSMYLCASSSPGQTNTEAFFGQGTRLTVV.

The chain carries TRBV18 and TRBJ1-4; D is uncertain. The V end lost 6 bases, the J end lost 5 bases, and 16 bases lay between the germline ends. Germline lookup yields CDR1 KGHSH and CDR2 LQKENI. This CDR3 spans 15 amino acids. The CDR3 here is CASSPSIGGNEKLFF. The CDR3 region has the DNA TGTGCCAGCTCTCCCTCGATAGGAGGAAATGAAAAACTGTTTTTT.

This chain links TRBV7-2 with TRBJ2-3, with 8 positions matching TRBD2. In germline, CDR1 is SGHTA, CDR2 FQGNSA. V was pared by 4 bases and J by 4 bases, with 7 bases of the junction left unmatched. The CDR3 is 15 amino acids. The CDR3 DNA is TGTGCCAGCAGCTCCGTCCTAGCGGGTGCAGATACGCAGTATTTT. It encodes CASSSVLAGADTQYF.

V usage is TRBV5-1 and J usage is TRBJ2-1, with D possibly TRBD2 on 6 matching bases. Germline CDR1 reads SGHRS; CDR2 reads YFSETQ. V lost 5 bases to trimming and J lost 6 bases, with 21 bases between them. There are 16 residues in the CDR3. The CDR3, as DNA: TGCGCCAGCAGATGGACCCTAGCGACCGACTTCAATGAGCAGTTCTTC. Amino acids: CASRWTLATDFNEQFF. The entire variable domain, with the rest obtained from reference TRBV5-1 and TRBJ2-1, is as follows: KAGVTQTPRYLIKTRGQQVTLSCSPISGHRSVSWYQQTPGQGLQFLFEYFSETQRNKGNFPGRFSGRQFSNSRSEMNVSTLELGDSALYLCASRWTLATDFNEQFFGPGTRLTVL.

V gene TRBV3-1 (or the pseudogene TRBV3-2) combines with J gene TRBJ2-2; unclear D gene. CDR3 length equals 14 residues. The germline CDR1 and CDR2 sequences are LGHDT and YNNKEL (reference sequence). The ends were cut back, 4 bases at V and 5 bases at J, with 11 bases in the middle. Here the CDR3 reads CASSLPEQTGELFF. The CDR3 DNA sequence: TGTGCCAGCAGCCTCCCGGAACAGACCGGGGAGCTGTTTTTT.

V gene TRBV20-1 combines with J gene TRBJ1-5; 8 nucleotides match TRBD1. The CDR3 contains 15 residues. The germline gives CDR1 DFQATT, CDR2 SNEGSKA (reference sequence). J was trimmed by 4 bases and V by 3 bases; bases with no gene match: 8. This CDR3 reads CSASAGTGANQPQHF. The DNA of the CDR3 is TGCAGTGCTAGTGCCGGGACAGGCGCTAATCAGCCCCAGCATTTT.

In nucleotides, the CDR3 is TGTGCCAGTATTAAGGACAGGGCTTCTAACTATGGCTACACCTTC. Translating it yields CASIKDRASNYGYTF. The V call is TRBV19, the J call TRBJ1-2; 8 bases match TRBD1. J lost 0 bases, V lost 7 bases, and 7 bases had no gene match. Germline assignment: CDR1 LNHDA and CDR2 SQIVND (reference sequence). The CDR3 extends over 15 amino acids.

V and J are TRBV7-2 and TRBJ1-1, with D tentatively TRBD1 (6 bases). Germline V lookup: CDR1 SGHTA, CDR2 FQGNSA. The V gene lost 5 bases and the J gene lost 4 bases, with 17 bases spanning the gap. The CDR3 contains 15 residues. The CDR3 bases are TGTGCCAGCAGCCAACAGGGTGAGTTCCGCACTGAAGCTTTCTTT. Amino acid sequence: CASSQQGEFRTEAFF.

The chain links TRBV7-2 to TRBJ2-6, with 7 bases aligning to TRBD1. Losses at the gene ends were 5 bases for V and 0 bases for J; bases not matched to a gene: 10. CDR1 is SGHTA, CDR2 FQGNSA, per germline. The CDR3 is 18 amino acids. CDR3 region: CASSLQGTLLSGANVLTF. The CDR3 coding sequence is TGTGCCAGCAGCCTACAGGGGACCCTCCTCTCTGGGGCCAACGTCCTGACTTTC.